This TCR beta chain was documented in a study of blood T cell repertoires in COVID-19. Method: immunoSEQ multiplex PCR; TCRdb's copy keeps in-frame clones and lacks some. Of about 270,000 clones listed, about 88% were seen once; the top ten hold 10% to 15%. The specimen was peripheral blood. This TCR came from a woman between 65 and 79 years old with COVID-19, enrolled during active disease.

CDR3 sequence: CASSLGPGDIQYF. In nucleotides, the CDR3 is TGCGCCAGCAGCTTGGGTCCGGGGGACATTCAGTACTTC. This sequence joins TRBV5-1 and TRBJ2-4; a possible D gene is TRBD2 (6 bases). Germline-derived CDR1 and CDR2 are SGHRS and YFSETQ. The CDR3 contains 13 residues. V lost 0 bases and J lost 8, with 9 bases in between.